This T cell receptor beta chain was documented in a study of vaccination and CD4 T cells after COVID-19. The study's findings and limits: In median terms, SARS-CoV-2-reactive clonotypes went from roughly 21 to 40, a nonsignificant rise.

The Oncomine TCR Beta short-read assay was what sequenced the DNA obtained from cultured CD4+ T cells. Genomic DNA was extracted from cultured CD4+ T cells. A single record per CDR3 protein comes from TCRdb applying MiXCR to the PCR reads. The data show 6,000 to 8,500 distinct CDR3 sequences, over 60% seen once. Noted treatment: roughly 11-day PBMC culture with coronavirus spike peptide pools or control peptides (ViraFEST assay). The ViraFEST method relied on peptide pools to expand antigen-specific T cells, followed by TCR sequencing. Wells that each held around 2 million PBMCs were cultured with 9 to 10 IU/ml IL-2 and 10 ug/ml peptide pools. About this clonotype: Its antigen is currently unknown.

The CDR3 has 14 amino acids. Trimming took 6 bases from V and 13 from J; bases not matched to a gene: 16. The V and J genes are TRBV12-3 or TRBV12-4 and TRBJ2-5; 8 bases match TRBD2. The clonotype originates from a human donor who had recovered from COVID-19. The sequencing input was CD4+ T cells from blood, cultured in vitro. The CDR3 loop reads CASSEDGTRDRVYF. CDR3 sequence (DNA): TGTGCCAGCAGCGAAGACGGGACTAGGGACCGGGTGTACTTC.